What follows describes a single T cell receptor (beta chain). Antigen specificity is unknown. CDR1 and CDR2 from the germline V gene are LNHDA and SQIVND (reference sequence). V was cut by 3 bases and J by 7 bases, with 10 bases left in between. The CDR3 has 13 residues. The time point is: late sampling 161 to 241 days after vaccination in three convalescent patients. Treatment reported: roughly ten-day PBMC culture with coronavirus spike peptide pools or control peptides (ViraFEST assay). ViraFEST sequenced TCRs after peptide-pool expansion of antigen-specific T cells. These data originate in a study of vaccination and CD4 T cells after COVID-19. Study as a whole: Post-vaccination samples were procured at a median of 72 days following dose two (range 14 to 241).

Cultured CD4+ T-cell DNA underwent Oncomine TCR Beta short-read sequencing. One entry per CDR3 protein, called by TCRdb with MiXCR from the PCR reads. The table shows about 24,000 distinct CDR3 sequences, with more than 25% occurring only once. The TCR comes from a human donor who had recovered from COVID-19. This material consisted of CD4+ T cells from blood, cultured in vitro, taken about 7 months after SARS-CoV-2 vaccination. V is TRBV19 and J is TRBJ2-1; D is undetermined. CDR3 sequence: CASSMGDGNEQFF. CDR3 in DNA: TGTGCCAGTAGTATGGGCGACGGGAATGAGCAGTTCTTC.